These 15 T cell receptor beta chains came from one sample sequenced in a study of shared clonotypes between healthy human individuals. Naive CD8 cells comprised CD45RO-negative, CCR7-positively selected cells, excluding terminally differentiated effector memory CD45RA+ cells. The method was immunoSEQ multiplex PCR; TCRdb's version includes in-frame clones alone and lacks a portion of them. The table records millions of clones, about 95% of them present only once. The sequenced sample consisted of naive CD8+ T cells sorted from blood. These receptor sequences come from a young man in good health.

The gene calls are TRBV27 and TRBJ2-6; D unclear. Germline V gives CDR1 MNHEY, CDR2 SMNVEV (reference sequence). V lost 5 bases and J 0 bases, leaving 5 bases between the germline ends. This CDR3 region has 14 residues. CDR3 amino acids: CASSDISGANVLTF. In nucleotides, the CDR3 is TGTGCCAGCAGTGACATCTCTGGGGCCAACGTCCTGACTTTC.

The J gene is TRBJ2-3, the V gene TRBV29-1; 9 bases match TRBD2. With 3 bases clipped from V and 3 bases from J, the junction kept 10 bases outside the gene matches. Germline-derived CDR1 and CDR2 are SQVTM and ANQGSEA. This CDR3 is 16 amino acids long. CDR3 protein: CSVDNLSGRITDTQYF. As DNA, the CDR3 is TGCAGCGTTGATAATCTTAGCGGGAGAATAACAGATACGCAGTATTTT.

V usage is TRBV18 and J usage is TRBJ2-2, with D possibly being TRBD2 (5 bases). Looked up from germline, CDR1 is KGHSH and CDR2 is LQKENI. V was cut by 8 bases and J by 3 bases, with 13 bases left in between. The CDR3 runs to 14 residues. CDR3 sequence reads: CASESTGDTGELFF. The CDR3 DNA sequence: TGTGCCAGCGAATCAACCGGGGACACCGGGGAGCTGTTTTTT.

The chain joins TRBV11-2 to TRBJ2-6, with 8 bases lining up with TRBD2. V was pared by 1 base and J by 0 bases, with 5 bases of the junction left unmatched. This CDR3 contains 18 residues. Germline loops: CDR1 SGHAT, CDR2 FQNNGV. The CDR3 sequence is CASSLVLADFSGANVLTF. The CDR3 DNA reads as TGTGCCAGCAGCTTAGTACTAGCGGACTTCTCTGGGGCCAACGTCCTGACTTTC.

The chain is built from TRBV19 and TRBJ2-7; D gene uncertain. This CDR3 comprises 13 residues. In germline, CDR1 is LNHDA, CDR2 SQIVND (reference sequence). Trimming took 3 bases from V and 5 from J, leaving 11 bases between them. The CDR3 sequence is CASSISGVHEQYF. The CDR3 nucleotides read TGTGCCAGTAGTATTTCTGGAGTCCACGAGCAGTACTTC.

The chain links TRBV7-9 to TRBJ1-2, with D uncertain. The CDR3 totals 16 residues. The ends were cut back, 5 bases at V and 7 bases at J, with 23 bases in the middle. CDR1 SEHNR and CDR2 FQNEAQ come from the germline V gene (reference sequence). CDR3 region: CASSPSLRDHGAGYTF. The CDR3 nucleotides are TGTGCCAGCAGCCCCTCACTCCGGGATCACGGTGCTGGCTACACCTTC.

The chain carries TRBV7-9 and TRBJ2-7, with TRBD2 as a possible D gene (5 bases). The V end was cut by 6 bases, the J end by 3 bases, with 15 bases between. The CDR3 has 14 residues. Looked up from germline, CDR1 is SEHNR and CDR2 is FQNEAQ (reference sequence). CDR3 sequence reads: CASSAGVSLYEQYF. Written as DNA, the CDR3 is TGTGCCAGCAGTGCCGGGGTCTCCCTCTACGAGCAGTACTTC.

The chain combines TRBV6-6 with TRBJ2-1; D is unclear. CDR1 and CDR2 (germline): MNHNY, SVGAGI (reference sequence). Trimming removed 0 bases at V and 5 bases at J, with 8 bases between. The length of the CDR3 is 14 residues. The DNA for the CDR3 is TGTGCCAGCAGTTACTCGGAAGGTAACAATGAGCAGTTCTTC. The encoded protein is CASSYSEGNNEQFF.

This sequence joins TRBV6-6 and TRBJ1-6, with a possible D match to TRBD1 (5 bases). The V end lost 1 base, the J end lost 7 bases, and 8 bases lay between the germline ends. Germline CDR1 MNHNY, CDR2 SVGAGI (reference sequence). CDR3 size: 14 residues. Here the CDR3 reads CASSYWDVNSPLHF. In DNA form, the CDR3 reads TGTGCCAGCAGTTACTGGGACGTCAATTCACCCCTCCACTTT.

This chain joins TRBV27 and TRBJ2-7; 7 nucleotides align to TRBD1. The junction had 7 bases not matched to a gene; V was cut back by 3 bases and J by 2 bases. The CDR3 extends over 15 amino acids. In germline, CDR1 is MNHEY, CDR2 SMNVEV (reference sequence). In nucleotides, the CDR3 is TGTGCCAGCAGTTTCCAGGGGGAGACTACCTACGAGCAGTACTTC. It codes for CASSFQGETTYEQYF.

With respect to this clone: Additional DNA sequences in this sample encode the identical CDR3. This chain connects TRBV10-3 to TRBJ1-1, with no clear D. The V gene lost 0 bases and the J gene lost 1 base, with 9 bases spanning the gap. The CDR3 is made up of 15 amino acids. Germline CDR1 ENHRY, CDR2 SYGVKD. Here the CDR3 DNA reads TGTGCCATCAGTGAGTCGGGGAGCGGGAACACTGAAGCTTTCTTT. Protein product: CAISESGSGNTEAFF.

This clone has only a few counts. The rearrangement links TRBV2 to TRBJ1-2, with D possibly TRBD1 on 5 matching bases. Germline V lookup: CDR1 SNHLY, CDR2 FYNNEI. CDR3 length equals 14 residues. V lost 5 bases to trimming and J lost 0 bases, with 10 bases between them. The CDR3 is CASSRQSTNYGYTF. The CDR3, as DNA: TGTGCCAGCAGTCGACAGTCGACTAACTATGGCTACACCTTC.

As to this clone: Other DNA sequences within the sample encode an identical CDR3. The chain uses TRBV27 and TRBJ2-6; tentative D call: TRBD2 (6 bases). Germline V gives CDR1 MNHEY, CDR2 SMNVEV (reference sequence). V lost 0 bases and J lost 4, with 10 bases in between. The length of the CDR3 is 16 residues. CDR3 sequence: CASSLSGGTGANVLTF. The DNA for the CDR3 is TGTGCCAGCAGTTTATCAGGAGGGACCGGGGCCAACGTCCTGACTTTC.

V is TRBV4-2 and J is TRBJ2-5; D is perhaps TRBD2 (5 bases). Germline CDR1 LGHNA, CDR2 YNFKEQ. V lost 1 base and J lost 3, with 12 bases in between. This CDR3 spans 15 amino acids. CDR3 sequence: CASSQVEGAKETQYF. In DNA form, the CDR3 reads TGTGCCAGCAGCCAAGTAGAGGGAGCGAAAGAGACCCAGTACTTC.

The V call is TRBV6-5, the J call TRBJ2-1, with D tentatively TRBD2 (5 bases). CDR3 length equals 13 residues. Germline CDR1 is MNHEY and CDR2 is SVGAGI. V shed 7 bases and J shed 9 bases, with 16 bases lying between them. CDR3 in DNA: TGTGCCAGCACGGGGTCCGATTGGAGTGAGCAGTTCTTC. This sequence encodes CASTGSDWSEQFF.